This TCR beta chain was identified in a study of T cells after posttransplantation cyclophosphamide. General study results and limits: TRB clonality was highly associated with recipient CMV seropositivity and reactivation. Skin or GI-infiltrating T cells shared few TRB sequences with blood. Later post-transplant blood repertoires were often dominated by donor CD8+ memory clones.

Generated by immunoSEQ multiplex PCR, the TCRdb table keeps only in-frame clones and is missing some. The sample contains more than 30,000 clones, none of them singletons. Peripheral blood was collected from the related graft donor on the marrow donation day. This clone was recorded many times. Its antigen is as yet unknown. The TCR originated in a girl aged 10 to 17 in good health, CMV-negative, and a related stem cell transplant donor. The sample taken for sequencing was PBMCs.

CDR3 nucleotide sequence: TGTGCCAGCAGCACCGACGCGGGACAGAGCTACGAGCAGTACTTC. This encodes CASSTDAGQSYEQYF. The rearrangement joins TRBV11-2 to TRBJ2-7; D is possibly TRBD1 (7 bases). V was cut by 5 bases and J by 3 bases, with 17 bases left in between. CDR1 is SGHAT, CDR2 FQNNGV, per germline. The CDR3 has 15 residues.